The rows below give T cell receptor beta chains drawn from one sample of a study of T cell responses to AZD1222 COVID-19 vaccine. The assay was immunoSEQ multiplex PCR, and TCRdb's table has in-frame clones only and misses some. This sample has 110,000 to 150,000 clones, with roughly 90% found just once. The source material was peripheral blood, sampled on day 0 of AZD1222 vaccination. These receptors were taken from an adult in good health. CDR3s include the opening cysteine and the closing phenylalanine or tryptophan. Fields, in order: V gene, D gene, clone size, J gene, CDR3 protein, CDR3 DNA. D genes are given only for firm matches. Clone size appears in some rows only: once, few, many, or a class for an expanded clone.

TRBV9	NA	NA	TRBJ2-1	CASSVLGGAEYNEQFF	TGTGCCAGCAGCGTGCTGGGCGGAGCCGAGTACAATGAGCAGTTCTTC
TRBV27	NA	NA	TRBJ1-6	CASSLSGDRISPLHF	TGTGCCAGCAGTTTATCGGGCGACAGGATATCACCCCTCCACTTT
TRBV9	NA	NA	TRBJ1-2	CASTGTNYGYTF	TGTGCCAGCACGGGAACGAACTATGGCTACACCTTC
TRBV5-6	TRBD1	NA	TRBJ2-7	CASSFVGQGAISYEQYF	TGTGCCAGCAGCTTCGTGGGTCAGGGGGCAATTTCCTACGAGCAGTACTTC
TRBV7-9	TRBD1	once	TRBJ2-1	CASSLWDRPNEQFF	TGTGCCAGCAGCTTATGGGACAGACCTAATGAGCAGTTCTTC
TRBV30	NA	NA	TRBJ1-4	CAWSVQPGVKLFF	TGTGCCTGGAGTGTACAACCCGGCGTAAAACTGTTTTTT
TRBV3-1/TRBV3-2	NA	NA	TRBJ2-3	CASSPRGADTQYF	TGTGCCAGCAGCCCCAGGGGTGCAGATACGCAGTATTTT
TRBV11-2	NA	NA	TRBJ1-1	CASSSRQGFTEAFF	TGTGCCAGCAGCTCTCGACAAGGATTCACTGAAGCTTTCTTT
TRBV28	TRBD2	many	TRBJ2-5	CASSRLAGGPGETQYF	TGTGCCAGCAGTCGCCTAGCGGGAGGGCCAGGAGAGACCCAGTACTTC
TRBV19	NA	NA	TRBJ1-4	CASTQSATNEKLFF	TGTGCCAGTACCCAGTCTGCAACTAATGAAAAACTGTTTTTT
TRBV3-1/TRBV3-2	NA	few	TRBJ1-3	CASSHGQFGNTIYF	TGTGCCAGCAGCCACGGACAGTTCGGAAACACCATATATTTT
TRBV30	TRBD2	NA	TRBJ2-7	CAWGPLAGGSSEQYF	TGTGCCTGGGGCCCTCTAGCGGGAGGATCTAGCGAGCAGTACTTC
TRBV25-1	NA	NA	TRBJ1-6	CVSSQRRGSSYNSPLHF	TGTGTCAGCAGTCAAAGGAGGGGGAGCTCCTATAATTCACCCCTCCACTTT
TRBV5-1	TRBD1	NA	TRBJ2-2	CASSPRTGANTGELFF	TGCGCCAGCAGCCCAAGGACAGGGGCGAACACCGGGGAGCTGTTTTTT
TRBV10-3	TRBD2	NA	TRBJ2-3	CAISEGGGTDTQYF	TGTGCCATCAGTGAGGGCGGGGGAACAGATACGCAGTATTTT
TRBV12-2	NA	NA	TRBJ2-7	CASRLIVRVDTYEQYF	TGTGCAAGTCGCCTGATAGTGAGGGTCGATACCTACGAGCAGTACTTC
TRBV5-1	TRBD1	NA	TRBJ2-1	CASSTGQGRYNEQFF	TGCGCCAGCAGCACGGGACAGGGGCGATACAATGAGCAGTTCTTC
TRBV19	NA	NA	TRBJ1-1	CASSIGPVGVTEAFF	TGTGCCAGTAGTATCGGACCTGTGGGTGTGACTGAAGCTTTCTTT
TRBV4-1	NA	many	TRBJ1-5	CASSQSSGRIAGQPQHF	TGCGCCAGCAGCCAATCCTCGGGCCGGATCGCAGGGCAGCCCCAGCATTTT
TRBV3-1/TRBV3-2	NA	NA	TRBJ1-1	CASSQGEYTWNSEAFF	TGTGCCAGCAGCCAAGGGGAATACACCTGGAACTCTGAAGCTTTCTTT
TRBV4-2	NA	NA	TRBJ2-7	CASSPHSREVYEQYF	TGTGCCAGCAGCCCCCATTCGCGAGAGGTCTACGAGCAGTACTTC
TRBV6-6	NA	NA	TRBJ2-7	CASSHSYEQYF	TGTGCCAGCAGTCACTCCTACGAGCAGTACTTC
TRBV4-1	TRBD1	NA	TRBJ1-2	CASSQLGQGKSSGYTF	TGCGCCAGCAGCCAACTGGGACAGGGGAAGTCGTCGGGCTACACCTTC
TRBV13	NA	NA	TRBJ2-1	CASSLGVEGLFRYEQFF	TGTGCCAGCAGCTTAGGGGTAGAGGGACTTTTCCGGTACGAGCAGTTCTTC
TRBV5-1	NA	NA	TRBJ2-2	CASSLDGRGANAGELFF	TGCGCCAGCAGCTTGGATGGTAGGGGGGCGAACGCCGGGGAGCTGTTTTTT
TRBV7-2	TRBD1	NA	TRBJ2-7	CASSSRDRVYEQYF	TGTGCCAGCAGCTCCCGGGACAGAGTTTACGAGCAGTACTTC
TRBV18	TRBD1	NA	TRBJ1-2	CASSPPQGVYTF	TGTGCCAGCTCACCACCCCAGGGGGTCTACACCTTC
TRBV20-1	NA	NA	TRBJ1-6	CSARGRLDSPLHF	TGCAGTGCTCGTGGACGTCTTGATTCACCCCTCCACTTT
TRBV4-1	NA	NA	TRBJ2-2	CASSQGTGDTGELFF	TGCGCCAGCAGCCAAGGGACGGGGGACACCGGGGAGCTGTTTTTT
TRBV5-1	TRBD1	NA	TRBJ2-7	CASSKGQGYEQYF	TGCGCCAGCAGTAAGGGACAGGGCTACGAGCAGTACTTC
TRBV20-1	NA	NA	TRBJ2-2	CSASLNGELFF	TGCAGTGCTAGTTTGAACGGGGAGCTGTTTTTT
TRBV30	NA	NA	TRBJ2-7	CAWSVLTGWEQYF	TGTGCCTGGAGTGTACTGACGGGCTGGGAGCAGTACTTC
TRBV7-2	NA	NA	TRBJ2-7	CASSAVGEQYF	TGTGCCAGCAGCGCTGTGGGAGAGCAGTACTTC
TRBV4-1	NA	NA	TRBJ1-1	CASSQDRRIGEAFF	TGCGCCAGCAGCCAAGATCGTCGAATCGGTGAAGCTTTCTTT
TRBV2	TRBD1	NA	TRBJ1-1	CASSADRGTEAFF	TGTGCCAGCAGTGCGGACAGGGGCACTGAAGCTTTCTTT
TRBV5-1	TRBD1	NA	TRBJ2-1	CASSLTGASYNEQFF	TGCGCCAGCAGCCTGACAGGGGCCTCCTACAATGAGCAGTTCTTC
TRBV9	TRBD1	NA	TRBJ2-3	CASSVEVRGKDTQYF	TGTGCCAGCAGCGTAGAAGTCAGGGGGAAAGATACGCAGTATTTT
TRBV12-3/TRBV12-4	NA	once	TRBJ2-1	CASRNYRNEQFF	TGTGCCAGCAGGAACTACCGCAATGAGCAGTTCTTC
TRBV28	TRBD2	NA	TRBJ2-2	CASRELAGGPGELFF	TGTGCCAGCAGGGAACTAGCGGGAGGGCCCGGGGAGCTGTTTTTT